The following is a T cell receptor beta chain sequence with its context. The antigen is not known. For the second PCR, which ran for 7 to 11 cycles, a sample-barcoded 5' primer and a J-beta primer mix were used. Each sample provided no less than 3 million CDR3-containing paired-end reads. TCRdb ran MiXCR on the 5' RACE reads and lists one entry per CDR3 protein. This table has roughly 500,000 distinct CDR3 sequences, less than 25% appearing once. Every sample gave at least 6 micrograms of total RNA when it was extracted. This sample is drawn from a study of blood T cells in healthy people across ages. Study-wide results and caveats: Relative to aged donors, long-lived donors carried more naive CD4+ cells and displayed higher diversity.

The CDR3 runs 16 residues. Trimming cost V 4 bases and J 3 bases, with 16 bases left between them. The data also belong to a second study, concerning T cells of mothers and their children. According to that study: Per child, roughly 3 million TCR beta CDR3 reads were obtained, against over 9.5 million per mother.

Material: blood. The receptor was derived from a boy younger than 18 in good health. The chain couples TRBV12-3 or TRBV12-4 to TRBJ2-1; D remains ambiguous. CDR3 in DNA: TGTGCCAGCAGTTCGGCGATAGGGCAGCTCTACAATGAGCAGTTCTTC. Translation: CASSSAIGQLYNEQFF.